This TCR beta chain was sequenced during a study of T cell repertoires in cytomegalovirus infection. Study at large: Both CMV infection and a matching HLA type were indicated by public TCR beta signatures. Findings of the study overall: What dominated the ex vivo response were HLA-C-restricted CMV-specific TCR beta clonotypes.

Points on this clonotype: The antigen is unknown.

TCRdb fed the reads into MiXCR, producing one record per CDR3 protein. The repertoire includes hundreds of thousands of distinct CDR3 sequences, 20% to 30% of them detected once, and 6.5% to 10% sits in the top ten. CDR1 SGHDN and CDR2 FVKESK come from the germline V gene. The CDR3 has 15 residues. V trimming: 1 base; J trimming: 4 bases; junction bases outside the gene matches: 3. The specimen was CD8+ T cells from PBMCs. The clonotype comes from a human donor in good health (CMV status not recorded). Some clones in this sample may be carry-over from other donors' samples. The V and J genes are TRBV14 and TRBJ2-1, with TRBD2 matching 8 bases. CDR3 in amino acids: CASSQVTSGYNEQFF. The DNA for the CDR3 is TGTGCCAGCAGCCAAGTTACTAGCGGATACAATGAGCAGTTCTTC.